In its sample, the clone carrying this T cell receptor beta chain was seen a few times. Its antigen remains unknown. The second PCR ran about 6 to 12 cycles with a sample-barcoded 5' primer and J-beta primers. Each single sample gave us at least 3 million CDR3-containing paired-end reads. TCRdb re-derived calls from the 5' RACE reads in MiXCR, one entry per CDR3 protein. The sample has around 280,000 distinct CDR3 sequences; around 30% are singletons. The data were taken from a study of blood T cells in healthy people across ages. Study outcomes and limitations: Naive CD4+ cell counts and diversity both ran higher in long-lived than in aged donors. Unsorted PBMCs ruled out conclusive naive versus antigen-experienced comparison.

CDR1 and CDR2 (germline): MDHEN, SYDVKM. V lost 4 bases, J lost 4 bases, and 10 bases stayed unmatched. The CDR3 spans 15 residues. The chain is built from TRBV28 and TRBJ2-7; 7 nucleotides line up with TRBD2. The sequence was collected from a woman aged 70-85 years in good health. The source material was blood. The CDR3 DNA reads as TGTGCCAGCAGTTCGGCGGGAGAGTGGAAGTACGAGCAGTACTTC. Its translation: CASSSAGEWKYEQYF.